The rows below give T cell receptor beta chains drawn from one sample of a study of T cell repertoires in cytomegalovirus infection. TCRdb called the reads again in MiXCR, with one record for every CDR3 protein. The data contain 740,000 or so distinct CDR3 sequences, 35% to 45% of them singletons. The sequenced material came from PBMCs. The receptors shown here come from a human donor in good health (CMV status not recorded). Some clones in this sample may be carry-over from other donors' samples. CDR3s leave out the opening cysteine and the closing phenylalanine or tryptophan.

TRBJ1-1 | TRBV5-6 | ASSSGGGPNTEAF
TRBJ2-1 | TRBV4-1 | ASSATPSGAIPVYNEQF
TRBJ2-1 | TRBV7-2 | ASSPLAAPYNEQF
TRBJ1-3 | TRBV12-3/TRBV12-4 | ASSPWAEGNTIY
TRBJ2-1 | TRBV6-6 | ASSYLHGPSYNEQF
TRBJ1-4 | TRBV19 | ASLLQPNEKLF
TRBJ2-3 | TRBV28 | AGLGTSGIPDTQY
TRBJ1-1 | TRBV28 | DSSYSTGPEAF
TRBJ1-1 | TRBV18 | ASSLGERNTEAF
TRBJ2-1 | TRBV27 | ASSWGRGGHNEQF
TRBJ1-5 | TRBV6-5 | ASRRSTRRNQPQH
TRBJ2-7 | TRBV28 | ASSSTSGRSSYEQY
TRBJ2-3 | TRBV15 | ATSSYGTSGSRTDTQY
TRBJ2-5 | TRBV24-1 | ATSDPGTGKKTQY
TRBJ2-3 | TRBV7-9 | ASSPRTGAWDTQY
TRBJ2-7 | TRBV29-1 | SVVRPGSPYEQY
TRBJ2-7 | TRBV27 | ASSFFGSGSNLYYEQY
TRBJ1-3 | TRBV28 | ASGPTGTGNTIY
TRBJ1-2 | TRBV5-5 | ASSVATGTGTRYT
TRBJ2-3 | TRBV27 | ASSMRGKGDTQY
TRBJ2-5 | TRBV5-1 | ASSLTPTSGGAETQY
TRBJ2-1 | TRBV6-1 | ASSSLASAYNEQF
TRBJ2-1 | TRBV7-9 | ASSLEGVGSYNEQF
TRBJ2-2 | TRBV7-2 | ASSKMTQSTGELF
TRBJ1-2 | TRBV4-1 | ASSQEGARTYYGYT
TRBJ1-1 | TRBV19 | ASSRGQTLNTEAF
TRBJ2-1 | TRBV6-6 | SSSYPGGPQF
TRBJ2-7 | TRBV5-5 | ASSFDRGKVYEQS
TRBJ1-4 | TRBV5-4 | ASSLRDSATNEKLF
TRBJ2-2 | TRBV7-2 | ASSLALGTRNTGELF
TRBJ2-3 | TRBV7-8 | ASIQGGGTPTDTQY
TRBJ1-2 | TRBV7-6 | ASSGAQGLYGYT
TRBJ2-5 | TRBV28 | ASSLSARGAGTQY
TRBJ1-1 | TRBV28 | ASSDSGLTEAF
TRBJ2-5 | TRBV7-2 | ASSHRGYETQY
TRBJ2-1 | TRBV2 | ASSGQGNGEQF
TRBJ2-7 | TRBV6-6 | ASSFAPGQGPDEQY
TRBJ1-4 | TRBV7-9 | ASSYRTGVDEKLF
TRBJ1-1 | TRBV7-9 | ASRGDSPMEAF
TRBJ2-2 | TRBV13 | ASKKRLAGFGELF
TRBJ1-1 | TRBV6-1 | ASRDRNIEAF
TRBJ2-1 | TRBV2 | ASRAGLISYNEQF
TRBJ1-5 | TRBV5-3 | ASSIRVYQPQH
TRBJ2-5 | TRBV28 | ASSGRQGEETQY
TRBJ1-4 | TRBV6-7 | ASTPTGTEGCEKLF
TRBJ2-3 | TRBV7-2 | ASIQGLRGTDTQY
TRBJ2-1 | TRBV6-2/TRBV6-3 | ASSYSGDEQF
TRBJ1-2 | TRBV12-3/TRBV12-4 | ASSLGWTGATGYT
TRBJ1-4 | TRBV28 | ASRPQGAREKLF
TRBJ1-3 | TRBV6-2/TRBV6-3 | ASSLLVNRARGNTIY